This record concerns one T cell receptor beta chain sequence. V lost 1 base to trimming and J lost 4 bases; unmatched junction nucleotides: 10. This CDR3 spans 17 amino acids. From germline, CDR1 is LGHDT and CDR2 YNNKEL (reference sequence). The sample belongs to a study of control samples from healthy donors and cancer patients. Here immunoSEQ multiplex PCR was the method, and the copy in TCRdb shows in-frame clones only, minus some. The sample shows just over 150,000 clones, around nine tenths of them seen only once. V and J are TRBV3-1 (or the pseudogene TRBV3-2) and TRBJ1-1; 9 bases line up with TRBD1. The source material was blood. This TCR was sampled from a man aged 25 to 40 in good health. The CDR3 DNA is TGTGCCAGCAGCCAAGGGGACAGGGAAAAGAGGGGCACTGAAGCTTTCTTT. It translates to CASSQGDREKRGTEAFF.